A selection of T cell receptor beta chains follows, all from one sample in a study of T cell repertoires in cytomegalovirus infection. TCRdb used MiXCR to reprocess the reads, holding one entry per CDR3 protein. The sample has roughly 230,000 distinct CDR3 sequences, roughly 22% seen once. Sequencing used CD8+ T cells from PBMCs. The receptors were gathered from a human donor in good health (CMV status not recorded). Some clones in this sample may be carry-over from other donors' samples. CDR3s include the opening cysteine and the closing phenylalanine or tryptophan. Each record gives: J gene, V gene, CDR3 protein.

TRBJ2-7 | TRBV28 | CASMLRRHPTYEQYF
TRBJ1-1 | TRBV7-8 | CTSSPGGNTEAFF
TRBJ1-5 | TRBV28 | CASKRGAYSNQPQHF
TRBJ1-1 | TRBV7-9 | CASSLAHDSMNTEAFF
TRBJ1-5 | TRBV28 | CASSLGTSNQPQHF
TRBJ1-1 | TRBV19 | CASRHGMNTEAFF
TRBJ1-1 | TRBV6-2/TRBV6-3 | CASLRATEAFF
TRBJ2-2 | TRBV5-1 | CASSPQGKENTGELFF
TRBJ2-1 | TRBV7-9 | CASSFGSGDEQFF
TRBJ1-6 | TRBV7-2 | CASSSGTGSPLHF
TRBJ2-1 | TRBV7-8 | CASSVGTGAYNEQFF
TRBJ2-1 | TRBV7-2 | CASSLGSGGTHSYNEQFF
TRBJ2-2 | TRBV7-6 | CASSLKVGDSTGELFF
TRBJ1-5 | TRBV6-1 | CASRSTGSNQPQHF
TRBJ2-7 | TRBV12-3/TRBV12-4 | CASSLGQGGNEQYF
TRBJ2-6 | TRBV19 | CASSMMNSGANVLTF
TRBJ2-3 | TRBV5-6 | CASRTFGGAGDTQYF
TRBJ2-7 | TRBV7-3 | CASNPDRGPYEQYF
TRBJ2-7 | TRBV11-2 | CASSFLTGGYEQYF
TRBJ1-6 | TRBV12-3/TRBV12-4 | CASNRWGPGGNSPLHF
TRBJ2-1 | TRBV5-1 | CASSFDSGGAGEQFF
TRBJ2-1 | TRBV19 | CASSIVSDAEQFF
TRBJ2-3 | TRBV4-2 | CASRVLPDRTDTQYF
TRBJ2-7 | TRBV11-2 | CASSLDWTGTFEQYF
TRBJ1-3 | TRBV19 | CASTQDSSGNTIYF
TRBJ2-2 | TRBV28 | CASSFEGQSTGELFF
TRBJ2-5 | TRBV15 | CATSADGGQETQYF
TRBJ1-4 | TRBV7-6 | CASSQGTGANEKLFF
TRBJ2-2 | TRBV5-1 | CASSGGTDYTGELFF
TRBJ1-4 | TRBV4-1 | CASSQEGGAPGKLFF
TRBJ1-2 | TRBV7-3 | CASSSSGTGKGYTF
TRBJ2-1 | TRBV2 | CASSDPHRDPYNEQFF
TRBJ1-6 | TRBV2 | CASRPRQGGYNSPLHF
TRBJ2-3 | TRBV7-2 | CASSLRGLAGGTTDTQYF
TRBJ2-5 | TRBV7-8 | CASSLVRGAHGETQYF
TRBJ1-1 | TRBV7-1 | CASSLPTGPSPEAFF
TRBJ2-1 | TRBV7-6 | CASSLVPGVLYNEQFF
TRBJ2-1 | TRBV20-1 | CSASLGGPANEQFF
TRBJ1-1 | TRBV20-1 | CSASAGRTGNTEAFF
TRBJ1-6 | TRBV5-1 | CASTDRADSPLHF
TRBJ2-1 | TRBV20-1 | CSAIPGLAGTDNEQFF
TRBJ2-1 | TRBV29-1 | CSVELRGGPYNEQFF
TRBJ2-7 | TRBV20-1 | CSVGGDRAQLGYEQYF
TRBJ2-5 | TRBV2 | CASSEAGTGWETQYF
TRBJ2-7 | TRBV7-9 | CASNNRENSYEQYF
TRBJ2-7 | TRBV12-3/TRBV12-4 | CASGAEGDPGYEQYF
TRBJ2-1 | TRBV12-3/TRBV12-4 | CASGIVSGGQGEQFF
TRBJ1-2 | TRBV7-9 | CASSEGQGAPNYGYTF
TRBJ2-1 | TRBV12-3/TRBV12-4 | CASNLPLTYNEQFF
TRBJ1-2 | TRBV28 | CASSLWGGWGYTF
TRBJ1-1 | TRBV18 | CASSGAMNTEAFF
TRBJ1-3 | TRBV6-6 | CASSLRGFSGNTIYF
TRBJ2-2 | TRBV12-3/TRBV12-4 | CASKHGAGELFF